This TCR beta chain was documented in a study of T cells in localized non-small cell lung cancer. The CDR3 sequence is 13 residues long. Deletions cut 4 bases from V and 5 bases from J, with 11 bases between. Germline CDR1 and CDR2: SGHRS and YFSETQ. This table comes from immunoSEQ multiplex PCR, and its TCRdb copy is limited to in-frame clones, with some not included. The top ten clones hold approximately 3.7% of a sample with 11,000 to 15,000 clones, roughly 80% of them seen once. A few counts support this clone. Its target is not known. General study results and limits: Overall survival was longer when the density of T cells in the blood was higher.

The rearrangement uses TRBV5-1 and TRBJ2-3, with a tentative D call TRBD1 (6 bases). The input for sequencing was peripheral blood, taken before any cancer treatment. The receptor was derived from a female donor older than 55 with stage I squamous cell lung carcinoma. The CDR3 nucleotides read TGCGCCAGCAGCCAGGGGTTGGGAGATACGCAGTATTTT. Translation gives CASSQGLGDTQYF. Combining the CDR3 with reference TRBV5-1 and TRBJ2-3 gives the whole variable domain KAGVTQTPRYLIKTRGQQVTLSCSPISGHRSVSWYQQTPGQGLQFLFEYFSETQRNKGNFPGRFSGRQFSNSRSEMNVSTLELGDSALYLCASSQGLGDTQYFGPGTRLTVL.